This TCR beta chain was retrieved from a study of blood T cell repertoires in COVID-19. How the authors handled the data: Cell counts per sample came from amplifying reference gene primers. Generated by immunoSEQ multiplex PCR, the TCRdb table keeps only in-frame clones and is missing some. That table gives V, J and clone size, and the DNA gave D and trimming. The sample lists a few hundred thousand clones; roughly 90% were seen once. The germline V gene encodes CDR1 SGDLS and CDR2 YYNGEE. This CDR3 contains 16 residues. The V gene lost 0 bases and the J gene lost 0 bases, with 10 bases spanning the gap.

The TCR sequence derives from a woman between 45 and 65 years old who had been exposed to COVID-19. The chain is built from TRBV9 and TRBJ1-3, with D possibly TRBD1 on 5 matching bases. The material sequenced was PBMCs or T cells enriched from blood (not recorded which). Here the CDR3 reads CASSVEAGISGNTIYF. The CDR3 DNA reads TGTGCCAGCAGCGTAGAGGCAGGGATCTCTGGAAACACCATATATTTT.